This T cell receptor beta chain appears in the sequencing data of a study of blood T cell repertoires in COVID-19. Turning to the study itself: Nucleic acid was either cDNA or gDNA, and it came from T cells, B-cell-depleted T cells, or PBMCs.

Looked up from germline, CDR1 is MGHDK and CDR2 is SYGVNS. V shed 8 bases and J 9 bases; nucleotides not matched to a gene: 6. The CDR3 extends over 11 amino acids. This table comes from immunoSEQ multiplex PCR, and its TCRdb copy is limited to in-frame clones, with some not included. The sample records some 150,000 clones, around 83% being singletons. The cohort comprised adults aged roughly 18 to 100 years residing in approximately 25 US areas. The source of this sequence is a man aged 50-59 years who had recovered from COVID-19. This chain links TRBV25-1 with TRBJ1-1; 7 bases match TRBD1. Sequencing input: PBMCs or T cells enriched from blood (not recorded which). The CDR3 coding sequence is TGTGCCAGCTCTGACAGGGTTAAAGCTTTCTTT. It encodes CASSDRVKAFF. Full variable domain (missing parts from reference TRBV25-1 and TRBJ1-1): EADIYQTPRYLVIGTGKKITLECSQTMGHDKMYWYQQDPGMELHLIHYSYGVNSTEKGDLSSESTVSRIRTEHFPLTLESARPSHTSQYLCASSDRVKAFFGQGTRLTVV.